These T cell receptor beta chains were read from a single sample in a study of spatial heterogeneity in lung cancer. From the 5' RACE reads, TCRdb called clonotypes with MiXCR, one entry per CDR3 protein. Of some 50,000 distinct CDR3 sequences in the sample, 12% are singletons; the top ten hold 40% to 50%. This sample comprised PBMCs, obtained at surgery. The receptors come from a female donor with early-stage non-small cell lung cancer. The CDR3 runs from the conserved cysteine through the conserved F or W. The D gene is left open where the match is weak. Clone size is shown for a subset of rows, as once, few, many or a class of expanded clone.

V,J,D,size,DNA,CDR3
TRBV7-2,TRBJ1-4,.,many,TGTGCCAGCAGCTGGGGAGGAAGAGATGAAAAACTGTTTTTT,CASSWGGRDEKLFF
TRBV28,TRBJ2-7,TRBD2,few,TGTGCCAGCAGTTCCGGTGGCGGGGGATCCTACGAGCAGTACTTC,CASSSGGGGSYEQYF
TRBV6-6,TRBJ1-1,TRBD1,few,TGTGCCAGCAGACCAACGCGACAGGGATGGACTGAAGCTTTCTTT,CASRPTRQGWTEAFF
TRBV7-2,TRBJ2-7,TRBD2,many,TGTGCCAGCAGCTCGGGACTAGCGGGGCTTGAGTACTTC,CASSSGLAGLEYF
TRBV5-4,TRBJ2-1,TRBD2,.,TGTGCCATCTCTCCCGGGACTACTCACAATGAGCAGTTCTTC,CAISPGTTHNEQFF
TRBV6-5,TRBJ2-3,TRBD1,.,TGTGCCAGCAGGCTACAGGGGGCATCAGATACGCAGTATTTT,CASRLQGASDTQYF
TRBV10-2,TRBJ1-3,.,.,TGCGCCAGCAGGCCGGGACAAACTGGAAACACCATATATTTT,CASRPGQTGNTIYF
TRBV7-3,TRBJ2-6,TRBD2,.,TGTGCCAGCAGGTTTACTAGCGGGGGGGCCTTCTCTAAGGCCAACGTCCTGACTTTC,CASRFTSGGAFSKANVLTF
TRBV27,TRBJ2-6,.,many,TGTGCCAGCAGCCTTTACTCTGGGGCCAACGTCCTGACTTTC,CASSLYSGANVLTF
TRBV11-2,TRBJ2-1,TRBD1,once,TGTGCCAGCAGCTTGTCAGGGGGCTCCTACAATGAGCAGTTCTTC,CASSLSGGSYNEQFF
TRBV4-2,TRBJ2-1,.,many,TGTGCCAGCAGCCAAGATCAGAATGAGCAGTTCTTC,CASSQDQNEQFF